Detailed here is one T cell receptor (beta chain). Its specificity is not known. This sample is part of a study of shared clonotypes between healthy human individuals. Broader study findings: Despite large depth, sorted-subset datasets appeared incompletely sequenced. Between a handful of donors, naive CD4 clonotypes were shared at a level of about 5%.

Authors' processing steps: Filtering differed, since immunoSEQ gave only junction sequences and no quality scores. Clones were sequenced by immunoSEQ multiplex PCR, and TCRdb holds only the in-frame ones, with some missing. The V and J calls and clone size are taken from that table; D and trimming were inferred from the DNA. The sample consists of about 710,000 clones, over 60% of them appearing once. CDR3 size: 16 residues. Germline V gives CDR1 MGHRA, CDR2 YSYEKL. V lost 0 bases to trimming and J lost 4 bases; unmatched junction nucleotides: 7. Sequencing was carried out using memory CD4+ T cells sorted from blood. Subset in this sample: CD45RA-negative fraction. The TCR originated in a woman in her thirties in good health. The chain combines TRBV4-1 with TRBJ2-3; 7 nucleotides align to TRBD2. CDR3 residues: CASSQDYGREADTQYF. Here the CDR3 DNA reads TGCGCCAGCAGCCAAGATTATGGGAGGGAGGCAGATACGCAGTATTTT.